Listed here is a single TCR beta chain. Its antigen is not known. This CDR3 spans 16 amino acids. Germline CDR1 reads LGHNA; CDR2 reads YNFKEQ. With V trimmed by 0 bases and J by 4 bases, 7 bases remained unmatched. Treatment given: oral pan-JAK inhibitor, 5-10 mg twice daily. cDNA serving as the sequencing template came from extracted, reverse transcribed RNA. The repertoire was sequenced with immunoSEQ multiplex PCR; TCRdb's copy has only in-frame clones and lacks some. The table shows 200,000 or so clones, with 55% to 75% occurring only once. The sample comes from a study of CD8+ T cells in alopecia areata. General observations from the study: Throughout tofacitinib, many expanded lesional clones continued to persist in scalp and blood.

This clonotype originated in a human donor with alopecia areata. The sample in question was CD4+ T cells sorted from blood, obtained at week 24, from a patient treated with tofacitinib. V is TRBV4-2 and J is TRBJ1-2, with 8 bases aligning to TRBD1. In nucleotides, the CDR3 is TGTGCCAGCAGCCAAGAAGATGGAACAGGGGGCTATGGCTACACCTTC. Translation: CASSQEDGTGGYGYTF.